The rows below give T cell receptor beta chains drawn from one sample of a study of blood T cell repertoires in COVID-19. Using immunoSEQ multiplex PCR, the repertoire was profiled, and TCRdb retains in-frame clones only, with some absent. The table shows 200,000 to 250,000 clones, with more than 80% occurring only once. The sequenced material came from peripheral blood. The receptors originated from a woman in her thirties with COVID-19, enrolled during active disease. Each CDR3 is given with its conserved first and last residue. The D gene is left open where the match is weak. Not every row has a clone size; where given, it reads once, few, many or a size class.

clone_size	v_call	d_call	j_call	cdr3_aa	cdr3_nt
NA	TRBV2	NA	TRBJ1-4	CASSGTRGNEKLFF	TGTGCCAGCAGTGGCACCAGGGGCAATGAAAAACTGTTTTTT
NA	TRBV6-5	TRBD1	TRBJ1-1	CASSYLTGGAGTEAFF	TGTGCCAGCAGTTACTTGACAGGGGGCGCGGGCACTGAAGCTTTCTTT
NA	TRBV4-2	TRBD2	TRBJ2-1	CASSQVSRSGTLNEQFF	TGTGCCAGCAGCCAAGTCAGTCGTAGCGGGACCCTAAATGAGCAGTTCTTC
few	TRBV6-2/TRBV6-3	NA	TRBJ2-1	CASSTPAGWGNEQFF	TGTGCCAGCAGCACCCCCGCGGGGTGGGGAAATGAGCAGTTCTTC
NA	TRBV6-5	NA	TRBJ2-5	CAGGRSRETQYF	TGTGCCGGTGGCAGGTCTCGCGAGACCCAGTACTTC
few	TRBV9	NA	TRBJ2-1	CASSRDPQGGTNEQFF	TGTGCCAGCAGTCGAGACCCACAGGGGGGGACCAATGAGCAGTTCTTC
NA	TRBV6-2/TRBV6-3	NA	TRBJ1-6	CASSSGTVNSPLHF	TGTGCCAGCAGCAGCGGGACGGTGAATTCACCCCTCCACTTT
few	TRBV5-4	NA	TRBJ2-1	CASSYPRQGGNEQFF	TGTGCCAGCAGTTATCCACGTCAGGGGGGCAATGAGCAGTTCTTC
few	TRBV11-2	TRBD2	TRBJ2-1	CASSWAGTSGRGEQFF	TGTGCCAGCAGCTGGGCCGGGACTAGCGGGAGAGGTGAGCAGTTCTTC
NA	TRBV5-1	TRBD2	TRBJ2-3	CASSSGGRGDTQYF	TGCGCCAGCAGCTCTGGCGGGAGGGGAGATACGCAGTATTTT
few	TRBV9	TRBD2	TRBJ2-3	CASSVGPPGLAGILGTQYF	TGTGCCAGCAGCGTAGGTCCCCCGGGACTAGCGGGGATACTCGGGACGCAGTATTTT
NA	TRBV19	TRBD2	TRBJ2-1	CASSQSSGQSYNEQFF	TGTGCCAGTAGTCAATCTAGCGGGCAATCCTACAATGAGCAGTTCTTC
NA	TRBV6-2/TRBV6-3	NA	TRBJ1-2	CASSYNTALNYGYTF	TGTGCCAGCAGTTACAATACAGCACTTAACTATGGCTACACCTTC
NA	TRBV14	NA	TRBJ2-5	CASSQGPGMWETQYF	TGTGCCAGCAGCCAAGGCCCGGGGATGTGGGAGACCCAGTACTTC
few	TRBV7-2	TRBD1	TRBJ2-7	CASSRTGGSYEQYF	TGTGCCAGCAGCCGGACAGGGGGCTCCTACGAGCAGTACTTC
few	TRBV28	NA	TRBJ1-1	CASNPAQLNTEAFF	TGTGCCAGCAATCCCGCACAGTTGAACACTGAAGCTTTCTTT
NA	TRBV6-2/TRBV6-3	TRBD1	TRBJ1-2	CASSYPRQGKSYGYTF	TGTGCCAGCAGTTACCCCCGACAGGGTAAGAGCTATGGCTACACCTTC
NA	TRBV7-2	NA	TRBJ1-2	CASSHSLSYGYTF	TGTGCCAGCAGCCACTCACTATCGTATGGCTACACCTTC
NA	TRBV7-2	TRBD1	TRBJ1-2	CASSGGPGQIHGYTF	TGTGCCAGCAGCGGAGGGCCGGGACAGATTCATGGCTACACCTTC
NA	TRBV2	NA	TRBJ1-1	CASSGYGQTAAFF	TGTGCCAGCAGTGGATATGGGCAAACGGCAGCTTTCTTT
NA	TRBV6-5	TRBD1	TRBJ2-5	CASSLTGVETQYF	TGTGCCAGCAGCCTAACAGGGGTGGAGACCCAGTACTTC
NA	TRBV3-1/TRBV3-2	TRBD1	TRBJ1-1	CASSPTGGAEAFF	TGTGCCAGCAGCCCTACAGGGGGCGCGGAAGCTTTCTTT
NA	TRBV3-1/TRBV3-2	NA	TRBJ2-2	CASSQEADSYGSNTGELFF	TGTGCCAGCAGCCAAGAGGCGGACAGTTATGGGTCTAACACCGGGGAGCTGTTTTTT
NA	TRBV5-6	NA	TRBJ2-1	CASSPKRDPRNPNEQFF	TGTGCCAGCAGCCCGAAGAGGGATCCCCGGAATCCTAATGAGCAGTTCTTC
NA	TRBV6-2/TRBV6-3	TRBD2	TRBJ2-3	CASSPIRTSGGLSTDTQYF	TGTGCCAGCAGCCCAATTCGGACTAGCGGGGGCCTAAGCACAGATACGCAGTATTTT
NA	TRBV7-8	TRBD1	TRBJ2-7	CASSSDRGQFHEQYF	TGTGCCAGCAGCTCCGACAGGGGGCAGTTCCACGAGCAGTACTTC
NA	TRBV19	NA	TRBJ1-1	CASSIQPGGTEAFF	TGTGCCAGTAGTATTCAACCGGGGGGCACTGAAGCTTTCTTT
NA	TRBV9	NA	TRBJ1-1	CASSPRPRTEAFF	TGTGCCAGCAGCCCGAGGCCCCGCACTGAAGCTTTCTTT
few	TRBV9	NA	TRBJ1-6	CASTMGGAGYSPLHF	TGTGCCAGCACCATGGGGGGGGCTGGTTATTCACCCCTCCACTTT
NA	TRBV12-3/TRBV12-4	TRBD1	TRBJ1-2	CASSLGQGYGYTF	TGTGCCAGCAGCCTGGGACAGGGGTATGGCTACACCTTC
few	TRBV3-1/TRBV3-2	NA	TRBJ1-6	CASSQLGGRGDSPLHF	TGTGCCAGCAGCCAATTGGGGGGACGAGGAGATTCACCCCTCCACTTT